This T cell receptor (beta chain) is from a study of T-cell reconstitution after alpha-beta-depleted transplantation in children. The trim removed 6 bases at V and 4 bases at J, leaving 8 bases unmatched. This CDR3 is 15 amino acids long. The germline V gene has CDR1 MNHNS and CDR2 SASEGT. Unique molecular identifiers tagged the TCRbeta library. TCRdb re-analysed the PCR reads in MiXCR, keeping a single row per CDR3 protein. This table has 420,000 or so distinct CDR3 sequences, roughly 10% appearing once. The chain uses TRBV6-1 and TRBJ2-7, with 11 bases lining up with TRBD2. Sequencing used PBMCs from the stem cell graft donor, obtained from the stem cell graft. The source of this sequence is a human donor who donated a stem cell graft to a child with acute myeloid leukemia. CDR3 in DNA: TGTGCCAGCAGACGCCTCACTAGCGGGAGATACGAGCAGTACTTC. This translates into CASRRLTSGRYEQYF.